The clone carrying this TCR beta chain was seen at least ten times. TCRdb fed the reads into MiXCR, producing one record per CDR3 protein. This sample has about 360,000 distinct CDR3 sequences, with 15% to 20% found just once. These data come from a study of T cell repertoires in cytomegalovirus infection. Germline V gene sequence: CDR1 SGHTA, CDR2 FQGNSA. The V end lost 6 bases, the J end lost 3 bases, and 16 bases lay between the germline ends. The CDR3 covers 15 residues. The rearrangement links TRBV7-2 to TRBJ2-3; possibly TRBD1 for D (8 bases). Sequenced material: PBMCs. This clonotype originated in a human donor in good health (CMV status not recorded). Some clones in this sample may be carry-over from other donors' samples. The CDR3 loop is CASSSQGGRTDTQYF. The CDR3 nucleotides are TGTGCCAGCAGTTCACAGGGGGGGCGAACAGATACGCAGTATTTT.